Here is one TCR beta chain with its context. The sample holds a few counts of this clonotype. Its antigen remains unidentified. One base away there is no much larger clone; base qualities are not given. This sample stems from a study of tumor-infiltrating lymphocytes in primary liver carcinoma (dated by TCRdb to about 2017). Concerning the study at large: Surgical resection was performed in China between November 2015 and March 2016 on about 5 patients with histopathologically diagnosed primary liver carcinoma. Of the five patients, three men and two women aged 30 to 69 years, four had hepatocellular carcinoma and one had combined HCC and intrahepatic cholangiocarcinoma. The tumors of the five patients were staged as T1-T3 N0M0, with maximum diameters ranging from roughly 4.2 to 10 cm. Each sample produced roughly 3.5 to 7.13 million productive TCRbeta reads, and read depth showed no significant difference between tissue types. The study combined TCRbeta repertoire sequencing, expression microarrays and whole-exome sequencing across five regions of each liver tumor, with adjacent normal tissue and blood. A total of roughly 35 specimens from 5 patients went through TCRbeta repertoire sequencing, namely 25 tumor regions, 5 adjacent noncancerous liver tissues and 5 peripheral blood samples. Technical replicate repertoires showed high reproducibility, with mean shared-clone rates approximately 0.87 and correlation coefficients above 0.95. Beyond this particular receptor, the publication reports: Compared with blood, tumors had a significantly larger share of the repertoire taken up by the top 250 clones (p = 0.039). Because sequencing covered only the TCR beta chain and unpaired alpha chains were not captured, true repertoire diversity is likely underestimated. Only a few patients were included in the study, and the authors note that the findings should be validated in a larger study. Since the samples were bulk and unsorted, there was no way to compare CD4+ and CD8+ T cell repertoires. Repertoire overlap was higher between tumor regions (mean roughly 35%) than tumor-adjacent (17%) or tumor-blood (approximately 15%) pairs, consistent with antigen-driven expansion.

From its cysteine to its phenylalanine, the CDR3 spans 14 amino acids. The kept DNA is CDR3 alone, 42 bases in frame from the first base. Via the germline V gene, CDR1 is LGHNA and CDR2 YNFKEQ. The V end loses 5 bases and the J end loses 1 base, and a stretch of 11 bases separates them. TRIzol reagent was used to extract blood RNA from unsorted whole blood, while the DNeasy Blood & Tissue kit provided the germline DNA. At the time of sampling, the patients had chronic HBV infection and had not received any treatment. Before surgery, roughly 4 milliliters of peripheral blood were collected into K2EDTA tubes. TCRbeta-specific cDNA was reverse-transcribed from approximately 500 ng total RNA using a constant-region primer and ProtoScript II reverse transcriptase. The TCRbeta libraries were prepared through three rounds of nested multiplex PCR following a slightly modified ARM-PCR procedure. The first two PCR rounds used multiplex TRBV1-TRBV30 forward primers with a Cbeta reverse primer, each for about 9 cycles. Sample barcodes and Illumina adapters were added in a final 25-cycle PCR with Deep VentR polymerase. Before sequencing, amplicons between 200 and 500 bp were purified from gel using a QIAquick gel extraction kit. TCRbeta amplicons were sequenced on an Illumina HiSeq 2500 with 250-bp paired-end reads. Per the authors' processing: Trimmomatic v0.33 was used to quality-trim the reads, and FLASH v1.2.11 was used to merge paired reads so that full CDR3 sequences could be recovered. MiGEC v1.2.1b assigned V, D and J germline segments to the rearranged TCRbeta sequences. Clonotype statistics, along with Shannon-Wiener diversity indices, were calculated using VDJtools v1.0.0. To cut down on sampling bias, every analysis after diversity analysis relied on just the 250 most abundant clonotypes from each sample. TCRdb reprocessing: public reads trimmed at Q25 with fastp, clones called with MiXCR, in-frame beta chains kept. Duplicate CDR3 protein sequences are folded into a single record with the most common DNA and genes. Here the V and J calls rest on TCRdb's processing, not on the authors' analysis. The sample table shows about 180,000 distinct CDR3 sequences, and 50% to 75% are seen once. Of the sample, around 74% falls within the top ten clones.

The TCR sequence derives from a man aged 35 to 55 with primary liver carcinoma and hepatitis B virus infection. The V and J genes are TRBV4-2 and TRBJ1-1, with the D gene uncertain. The sequencing input was peripheral blood. The CDR3 protein: CASSARWGNTEAFF. The nucleotide sequence is TGTGCCAGCAGCGCCAGGTGGGGGAACACTGAAGCTTTCTTT.